These 6 T cell receptor beta chains originate from one sample sequenced in a study of cytomegalovirus exposure and HLA in healthy donors. It was with 60 Vbeta and 13 Jbeta primers that the PCR ran. Using immunoSEQ multiplex PCR, the repertoire was profiled, and TCRdb retains in-frame clones only, with some absent. Here the sample spans around 99,000 clones, more than 75% being singletons. The sequencing input was PBMCs. These receptors all come from a man aged 30 to 39 in good health and CMV-seropositive.

The chain couples TRBV10-3 to TRBJ1-2; D remains unclear. CDR3 size: 13 residues. The V gene's germline CDR1 is ENHRY and CDR2 SYGVKD. V lost 2 bases and J lost 0, with 4 bases in between. CDR3 sequence reads: CAISEQANYGYTF. CDR3 bases: TGTGCCATCAGTGAGCAGGCTAACTATGGCTACACCTTC.

This chain links TRBV6-6 with TRBJ1-3; D unclear. This CDR3 is 13 amino acids long. Germline V gene data show CDR1 as MNHNY and CDR2 as SVGAGI (reference sequence). Trimming removed 10 bases at V and 0 bases at J, with 10 bases between. This CDR3 reads CATVRSSGNTIYF. The CDR3 DNA reads TGTGCCACCGTCCGGTCCTCTGGAAACACCATATATTTT.

This clone has more than one count but fewer than ten. The chain uses TRBV2 and TRBJ1-2; 12 nucleotides match TRBD1. The CDR3 covers 15 residues. Germline V lookup: CDR1 SNHLY, CDR2 FYNNEI. Trimming at V came to 4 bases and at J to 4 bases, leaving 4 bases not matched to a gene. The CDR3 protein is CASSGDRGLGYGYTF. The CDR3 nucleotides are TGTGCCAGCAGTGGGGACAGGGGGCTGGGCTATGGCTACACCTTC.

This clone was seen a handful of times. The chain couples TRBV7-9 to TRBJ1-1; 8 nucleotides agree with TRBD1. Looked up from germline, CDR1 is SEHNR and CDR2 is FQNEAQ (reference sequence). There are 14 residues in the CDR3. Losses at the gene ends were 2 bases for V and 4 bases for J; bases not matched to a gene: 3. The CDR3 here is CASSLPGGVTEAFF. CDR3 DNA sequence: TGTGCCAGCAGCTTACCAGGGGGCGTCACTGAAGCTTTCTTT.

The chain links TRBV11-2 to TRBJ1-3; 7 bases align to TRBD1. Losses at the gene ends were 1 base for V and 4 bases for J; bases not matched to a gene: 7. From germline, CDR1 is SGHAT and CDR2 FQNNGV. The CDR3 is 16 amino acids. CDR3 protein: CASSLGPGGFGNTIYF. CDR3 sequence (DNA): TGTGCCAGCAGCTTAGGTCCAGGGGGGTTCGGAAACACCATATATTTT.

V gene TRBV4-2 combines with J gene TRBJ2-2; 7 nucleotides align to TRBD1. V lost 1 base to trimming and J lost 7 bases; unmatched junction nucleotides: 6. Per germline, CDR1 LGHNA and CDR2 YNFKEQ. The CDR3 is 15 residues long. CDR3 protein: CASSQVANRGGELFF. In DNA form, the CDR3 reads TGTGCCAGCAGCCAAGTGGCCAACAGGGGCGGGGAGCTGTTTTTT.